Listed below are T cell receptor beta chains from one sample, sequenced in a study of vaccination effects on CD4 cells after COVID-19. Libraries were prepared by immunoSEQ multiplex PCR; TCRdb keeps only in-frame clonotypes and omits some of them. Here the sample spans 35,000 to 45,000 clones, roughly 69% being singletons. For these receptors, no antigen is known. Source: CD4+ T cells from PBMCs cultured with HCoV-NL63 spike peptides, taken before COVID-19 vaccination. These receptors were taken from a human donor who had a prior SARS-CoV-2 infection. Both conserved end residues are part of each CDR3. A D gene is named only where the DNA matches it firmly. The size of a clone is reported for some rows only, either as once, few or many, or as a class for expanded clones.

d_call j_call v_call clone_size cdr3_nt cdr3_aa
. TRBJ2-3 TRBV19 . TGTGCCAGTAGCGCCGGGTGGGAGCGCACAGATACGCAGTATTTT CASSAGWERTDTQYF
. TRBJ2-3 TRBV18 . TGTGCCAGCTCACCACGTGAGGGGGTCGCAGATACGCAGTATTTT CASSPREGVADTQYF
TRBD2 TRBJ2-3 TRBV29-1 . TGCAGCGTTGGGACTAGCGCCTACACAGATACGCAGTATTTT CSVGTSAYTDTQYF
. TRBJ2-2 TRBV5-1 . TGCGCCAGCAGAGCTGAGGCGGATATGATCACCGGGGAGCTGTTTTTT CASRAEADMITGELFF
TRBD2 TRBJ2-7 TRBV5-5 . TGTGCCAGCAGCCTACTAGCGGGGGCCTACGAGCAGTACTTC CASSLLAGAYEQYF
. TRBJ2-5 TRBV6-2/TRBV6-3 . TGTGCCAGCAGTCGTCGACAGGGAGGGGCGGAGACCCAGTACTTC CASSRRQGGAETQYF
TRBD2 TRBJ2-1 TRBV6-5 . TGTGCCAGCAGTTCTAGCGGGGGGGCCTTCAATGAGCAGTTCTTC CASSSSGGAFNEQFF
. TRBJ2-4 TRBV4-2 . TGTGCCAGCAGCCAAGTCGTTCGTCCGGCAGTAGAAAACATTCAGTACTTC CASSQVVRPAVENIQYF
TRBD2 TRBJ2-1 TRBV3-1/TRBV3-2 . TGTGCCAGCAGCCCGGGACTAGCGGGGCTGGCCTACAATGAGCAGTTCTTC CASSPGLAGLAYNEQFF
TRBD1 TRBJ2-7 TRBV27 few TGTGCCAGCAGTTATCGGACAGGGGGCTACGAGCAGTACTTC CASSYRTGGYEQYF
. TRBJ2-7 TRBV11-2 few TGTGCCAGCAGCTTAGAGCTTCAAAGCTACGAGCAGTACTTC CASSLELQSYEQYF
TRBD1 TRBJ2-7 TRBV27 medium-sized TGTGCCAGCGGTGTCCGACAGGGGAGCTCGGGCGAGCAGTACTTC CASGVRQGSSGEQYF
. TRBJ2-1 TRBV20-1 . TGCAGTGCTCAGGGGTTCGGGCAGTTCTTC CSAQGFGQFF
. TRBJ1-3 TRBV7-2 . TGTGCCAGCAGCTTTTCTACGACAATTCACACCATATATTTT CASSFSTTIHTIYF
. TRBJ1-1 TRBV9 . TGTGCCAGCAGCTTCCTCCCTGGGGCGGGGATGAACACTGAAGCTTTCTTT CASSFLPGAGMNTEAFF
. TRBJ2-2 TRBV7-8 . TGTGCCAGCAGCTTCGGAGGGGTAGTCGGGGAGCTGTTTTTT CASSFGGVVGELFF
TRBD2 TRBJ2-5 TRBV24-1 . TGTGCCACCAGTGATTTAGGGCTAGCGGGGGGAAACCAAGAGACCCAGTACTTC CATSDLGLAGGNQETQYF
. TRBJ2-3 TRBV11-3 . TGTGCCAGCAGTTTCTCGCGGCCCCCGGTGGATACGCAGTATTTT CASSFSRPPVDTQYF
TRBD2 TRBJ2-1 TRBV11-3 . TGTGCCAGCAGCTTAGGACTAGCGGAAAAACCTGAGCAGTTCTTC CASSLGLAEKPEQFF
TRBD1 TRBJ2-7 TRBV7-8 . TGTGCCAGCAGCTCCCGACAGGGGGAGCAGTACTTC CASSSRQGEQYF
. TRBJ2-1 TRBV7-2 once TGTGCCAGCAGCTTAGCGCGCGCTGGGAATGAGCAGTTCTTC CASSLARAGNEQFF
. TRBJ1-2 TRBV12-3/TRBV12-4 few TGTGCCAGCAGTTTTATCAGGGGACGTGGCTACACCTTC CASSFIRGRGYTF
TRBD2 TRBJ2-2 TRBV15 . TGTGCCACCAGCAGAAGTCGGGGGGGTGGGTCCGGGGAGCTGTTTTTT CATSRSRGGGSGELFF
TRBD1 TRBJ2-3 TRBV3-1/TRBV3-2 . TGTGCCAGCAGCACGGGACAGGGGAGAACAGATACGCAGTATTTT CASSTGQGRTDTQYF
. TRBJ1-1 TRBV5-1 . TGCGCCAGCAGCTTTGGTAATCCGGCAGGTGAAGCTTTCTTT CASSFGNPAGEAFF
TRBD1 TRBJ1-2 TRBV6-1 once TGTGCCAGCAGTGAAGCGTATAGTCAGGGGGCCTATGGCTACACCTTC CASSEAYSQGAYGYTF
. TRBJ1-2 TRBV15 . TGTGCCACCAGCAGAGCGGTAGGGTTGAGTTACTATGGCTACACCTTC CATSRAVGLSYYGYTF
TRBD2 TRBJ2-3 TRBV7-2 . TGTGCCAGCAGTGGGACTAGCGGGAGATACGCAGATACGCAGTATTTT CASSGTSGRYADTQYF
TRBD1 TRBJ2-7 TRBV28 . TGTGCCAGCAGTCAAACCGACAGGGAACCGTACTTC CASSQTDREPYF
TRBD2 TRBJ2-1 TRBV24-1 . TGTGCCACCAGTGATACGCCGGGACTAGCGGGAAGGAATGAGCAGTTCTTC CATSDTPGLAGRNEQFF
. TRBJ2-2 TRBV5-1 . TGCGCCAGCAGACCGTATACCGGGGAGCTGTTTTTT CASRPYTGELFF
. TRBJ1-5 TRBV9 . TGTGCCAGCAGCGTTGGGGGAGGGACCTATAGCAATCAGCCCCAGCATTTT CASSVGGGTYSNQPQHF
. TRBJ1-2 TRBV4-1 . TGCGCCAGCAGCCAGGACAGCCAAATCAGATATGGCTACACCTTC CASSQDSQIRYGYTF
. TRBJ2-7 TRBV20-1 . TGCAGTGCTAGTCCTAGCAACTACGAGCAGTACTTC CSASPSNYEQYF
. TRBJ2-7 TRBV18 . TGTGCCAGCTCACCAGCGGTGTCCTACGAGCAGTACTTC CASSPAVSYEQYF
TRBD2 TRBJ2-3 TRBV25-1 few TGTGCCAGCAGTGAGGGCGGGAGAAGCACAGATACGCAGTATTTT CASSEGGRSTDTQYF
TRBD2 TRBJ2-3 TRBV6-4 . TGTGCCAGCAGTGTTACTAGCGGGATTAGCACAGATACGCAGTATTTT CASSVTSGISTDTQYF
. TRBJ1-3 TRBV7-2 few TGTGCCAGCAGCCCTCCCGGCGGAAACACCATATATTTT CASSPPGGNTIYF
. TRBJ1-1 TRBV6-5 . TGTGCCAGCAGTTATAGGGGGTACACTGAAGCTTTCTTT CASSYRGYTEAFF
TRBD1 TRBJ2-1 TRBV24-1 . TGTGCCACCAGGGACGTGCAGGGGGAAGAGTTCTTC CATRDVQGEEFF
. TRBJ1-6 TRBV5-6 . TGTGCCAGCAGCCTCCCGTACGCGGTCGGCTCCTATAATTCACCCCTCCACTTT CASSLPYAVGSYNSPLHF
TRBD2 TRBJ2-1 TRBV11-1 . TGTGCCAGCACCAACCCGGGGGAGGGCCAGGTGTATGAGCAGTTCTTC CASTNPGEGQVYEQFF
TRBD2 TRBJ2-7 TRBV3-1/TRBV3-2 . TGTGCCAGCAGCCCATCCGGGGGGACTAGTTACGAGCAGTACTTC CASSPSGGTSYEQYF
. TRBJ2-3 TRBV7-2 . TGTGCCAGCAGCACCGGGCGACTATTCACAGATACGCAGTATTTT CASSTGRLFTDTQYF
TRBD2 TRBJ2-7 TRBV5-6 once TGTGCCAGCAGTCTGGGACTAGCGGTCTACGAGCAGTACTTC CASSLGLAVYEQYF
TRBD2 TRBJ2-3 TRBV19 . TGTGCCAGTCGCTTAGCGGGAGGTTTAGGAGATACGCAGTATTTT CASRLAGGLGDTQYF
. TRBJ2-5 TRBV27 once TGTGCCAGCAGGAATAGCGGAAGACAAGAGACCCAGTACTTC CASRNSGRQETQYF
TRBD1 TRBJ1-5 TRBV6-5 . TGTGCCAGCACAGGGGGGCGGGTGGGTCAGCCCCAGCATTTT CASTGGRVGQPQHF
TRBD2 TRBJ2-6 TRBV18 . TGTGCCAGCTCTGGACTAGCTCTGGGAGGGGCCAACGTCCTGACTTTC CASSGLALGGANVLTF